The text below deals with one T cell receptor beta chain. TCRdb's copy holds only in-frame clones and misses some; the assay was immunoSEQ multiplex PCR. The table has approximately 200,000 clones, approximately 91% seen once. This CDR3 is 15 amino acids long. CDR1 KGHSH and CDR2 LQKENI come from the germline V gene. Unmatched junction bases numbered 3, after V lost 1 base and J lost 4 bases. This record belongs to a study of T cell responses to AZD1222 COVID-19 vaccine. This sequence was found in an adult who received the AZD1222 COVID-19 vaccine. Source: peripheral blood, taken 28 days after the second AZD1222 dose. The gene calls are TRBV18 and TRBJ1-4, with 7 bases fitting TRBD1. CDR3 residues: CASSPRQGDNEKLFF. Here the CDR3 DNA reads TGTGCCAGCTCACCACGCCAGGGGGATAATGAAAAACTGTTTTTT. The complete variable domain, with remaining parts taken from reference TRBV18 and TRBJ1-4, reads NAGVMQNPRHLVRRRGQEARLRCSPMKGHSHVYWYRQLPEEGLKFMVYLQKENIIDESGMPKERFSAEFPKEGPSILRIQQVVRGDSAAYFCASSPRQGDNEKLFFGSGTQLSVL.